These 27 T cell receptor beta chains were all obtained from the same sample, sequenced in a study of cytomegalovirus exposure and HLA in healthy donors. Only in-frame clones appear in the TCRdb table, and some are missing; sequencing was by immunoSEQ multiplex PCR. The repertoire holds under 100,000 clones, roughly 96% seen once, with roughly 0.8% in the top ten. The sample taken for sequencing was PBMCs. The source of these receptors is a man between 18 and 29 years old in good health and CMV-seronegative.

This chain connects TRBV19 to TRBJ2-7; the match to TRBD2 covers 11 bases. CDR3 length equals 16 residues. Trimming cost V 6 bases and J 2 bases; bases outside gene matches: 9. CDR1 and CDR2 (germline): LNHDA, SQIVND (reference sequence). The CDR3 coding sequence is TGTGCCAGTAGCCCTTGGGGGACTAGCGGAACCTACGAGCAGTACTTC. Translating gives CASSPWGTSGTYEQYF.

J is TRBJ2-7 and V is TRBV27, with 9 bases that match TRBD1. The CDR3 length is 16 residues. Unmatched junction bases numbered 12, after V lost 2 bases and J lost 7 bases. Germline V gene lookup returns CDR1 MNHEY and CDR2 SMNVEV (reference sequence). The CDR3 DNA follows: TGTGCCAGCAGTTTAGCGGTAACAGGGGGCAGAGAGGAGCAGTACGTC. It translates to CASSLAVTGGREEQYV.

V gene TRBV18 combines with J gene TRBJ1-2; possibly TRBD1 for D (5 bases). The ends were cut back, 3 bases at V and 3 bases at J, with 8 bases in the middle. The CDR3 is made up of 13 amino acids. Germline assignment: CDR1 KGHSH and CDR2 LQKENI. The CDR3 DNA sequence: TGTGCCAGCTCACCCGGGGGAGACTATGGCTACACCTTC. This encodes CASSPGGDYGYTF.

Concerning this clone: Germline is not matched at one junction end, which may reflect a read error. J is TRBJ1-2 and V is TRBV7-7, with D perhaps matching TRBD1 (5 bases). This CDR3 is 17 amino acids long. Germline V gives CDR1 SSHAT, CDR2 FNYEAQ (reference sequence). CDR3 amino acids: CASSPPLLRAGNYGYTF. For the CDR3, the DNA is TGTGCTAGCAGCCCCCCTCTACTCCGAGCAGGGAACTATGGCTACACCTTC. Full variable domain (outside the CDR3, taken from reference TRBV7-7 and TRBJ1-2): GAGVSQSPRYKVTKRGQDVTLRCDPISSHATLYWYQQALGQGPEFLTYFNYEAQPDKSGLPSDRFSAERPEGSISTLTIQRTEQRDSAMYRCASSPPLLRAGNYGYTFGSGTRLTVV.

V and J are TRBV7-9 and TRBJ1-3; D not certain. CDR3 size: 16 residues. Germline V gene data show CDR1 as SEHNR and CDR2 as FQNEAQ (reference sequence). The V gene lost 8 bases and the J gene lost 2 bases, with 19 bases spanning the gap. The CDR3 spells CASGPNSLAAGNTIYF. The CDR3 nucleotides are TGTGCCAGCGGCCCCAACAGCCTAGCCGCTGGAAACACCATATATTTT.

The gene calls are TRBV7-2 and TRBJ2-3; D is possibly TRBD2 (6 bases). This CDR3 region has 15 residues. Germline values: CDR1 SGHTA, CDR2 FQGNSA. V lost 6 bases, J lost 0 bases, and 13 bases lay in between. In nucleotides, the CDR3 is TGTGCCAGCAGATCCGGGAGACATAGCACAGATACGCAGTATTTT. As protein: CASRSGRHSTDTQYF.

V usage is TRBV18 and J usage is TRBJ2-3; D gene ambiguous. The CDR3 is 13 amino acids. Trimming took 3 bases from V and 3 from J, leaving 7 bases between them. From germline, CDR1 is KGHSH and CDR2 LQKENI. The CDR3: CASSPPRTDTQYF. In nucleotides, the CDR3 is TGTGCCAGCTCACCGCCCAGGACAGATACGCAGTATTTT. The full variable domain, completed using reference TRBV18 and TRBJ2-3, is NAGVMQNPRHLVRRRGQEARLRCSPMKGHSHVYWYRQLPEEGLKFMVYLQKENIIDESGMPKERFSAEFPKEGPSILRIQQVVRGDSAAYFCASSPPRTDTQYFGPGTRLTVL.

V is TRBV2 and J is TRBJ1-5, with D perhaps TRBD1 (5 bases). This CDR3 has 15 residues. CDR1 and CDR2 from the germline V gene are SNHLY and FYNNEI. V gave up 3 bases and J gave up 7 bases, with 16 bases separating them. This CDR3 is CASSDGGKGSQPQHF. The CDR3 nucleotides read TGTGCCAGCAGTGATGGGGGGAAGGGCAGCCAGCCCCAGCATTTT.

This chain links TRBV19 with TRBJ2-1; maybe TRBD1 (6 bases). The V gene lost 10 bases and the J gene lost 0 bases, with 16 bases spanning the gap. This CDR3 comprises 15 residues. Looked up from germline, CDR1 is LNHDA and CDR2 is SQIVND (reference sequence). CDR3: CATTTGQDSYNEQFF. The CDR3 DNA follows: TGTGCCACCACGACGGGACAAGACTCCTACAATGAGCAGTTCTTC.

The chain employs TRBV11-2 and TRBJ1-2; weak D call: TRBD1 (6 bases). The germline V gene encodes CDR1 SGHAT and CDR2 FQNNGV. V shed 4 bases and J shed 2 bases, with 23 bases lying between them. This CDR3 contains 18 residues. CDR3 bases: TGTGCCAGCAGCTCTCCCAGGGGACGAGCACGAGGGAACTATGGCTACACCTTC. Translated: CASSSPRGRARGNYGYTF.

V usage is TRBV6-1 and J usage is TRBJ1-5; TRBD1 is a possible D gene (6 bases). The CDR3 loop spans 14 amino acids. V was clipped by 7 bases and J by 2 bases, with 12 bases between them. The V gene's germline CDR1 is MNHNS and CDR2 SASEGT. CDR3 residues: CASNQGTGNQPQHF. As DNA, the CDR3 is TGTGCCAGCAATCAGGGGACCGGCAATCAGCCCCAGCATTTT.

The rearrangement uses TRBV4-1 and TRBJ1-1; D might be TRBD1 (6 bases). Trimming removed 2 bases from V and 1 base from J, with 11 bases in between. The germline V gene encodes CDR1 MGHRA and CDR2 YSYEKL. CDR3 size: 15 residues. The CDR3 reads CASSQPPRGNTEAFF. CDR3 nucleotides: TGCGCCAGCAGCCAACCCCCCAGGGGGAACACTGAAGCTTTCTTT.

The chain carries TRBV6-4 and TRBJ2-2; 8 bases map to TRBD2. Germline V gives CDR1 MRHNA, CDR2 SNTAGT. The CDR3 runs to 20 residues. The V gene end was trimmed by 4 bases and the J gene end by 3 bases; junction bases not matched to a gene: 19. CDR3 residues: CASSAREPGLVMGDTGELFF. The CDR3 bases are TGTGCCAGCAGTGCGCGCGAACCGGGACTAGTTATGGGGGACACCGGGGAGCTGTTTTTT.

The CDR3 nucleotides read TGTGCCAGCAGTTTCTCGGGACTAGCGGGAGGTCGCTACAATGAGCAGTTCTTC. Amino acids: CASSFSGLAGGRYNEQFF. V and J are TRBV27 and TRBJ2-1, with 15 bases matching TRBD2. Trimming took 3 bases from V and 3 from J; bases not matched to a gene: 6. Germline CDR1 MNHEY, CDR2 SMNVEV (reference sequence). The CDR3 length is 18 residues.

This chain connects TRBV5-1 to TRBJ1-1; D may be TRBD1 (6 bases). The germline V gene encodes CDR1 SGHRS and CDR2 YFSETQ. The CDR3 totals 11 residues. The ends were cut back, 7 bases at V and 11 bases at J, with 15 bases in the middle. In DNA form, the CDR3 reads TGCGCCAGCGTCTCGACAGGCGGGGCTTTCTTT. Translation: CASVSTGGAFF.

Here the CDR3 reads CASSSGGQGFYEQYF. The CDR3 bases are TGTGCCAGCAGCTCGGGGGGACAGGGGTTCTACGAGCAGTACTTC. J is TRBJ2-7 and V is TRBV7-8, with 10 nucleotides matching TRBD1. Trimming cost V 4 bases and J 3 bases; bases outside gene matches: 6. CDR1 and CDR2 from the germline V gene are SGHVS and FQNEAQ. This CDR3 region has 15 residues.

CDR3 residues: CASSYTVGEAFF. In DNA form, the CDR3 reads TGTGCCAGCAGTTACACCGTCGGGGAAGCTTTCTTT. The V call is TRBV6-5, the J call TRBJ1-1; the D is unclear. CDR3 length: 12 amino acids. V lost 2 bases, J lost 8 bases, and 9 bases lay in between. Germline V lookup: CDR1 MNHEY, CDR2 SVGAGI.

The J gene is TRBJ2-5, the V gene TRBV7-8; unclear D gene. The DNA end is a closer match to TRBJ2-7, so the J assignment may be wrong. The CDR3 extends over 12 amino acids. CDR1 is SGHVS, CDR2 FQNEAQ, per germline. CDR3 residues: CASSLAPYEQYF. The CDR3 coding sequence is TGTGCCAGCAGCTTAGCACCCTACGAGCAGTACTTC.

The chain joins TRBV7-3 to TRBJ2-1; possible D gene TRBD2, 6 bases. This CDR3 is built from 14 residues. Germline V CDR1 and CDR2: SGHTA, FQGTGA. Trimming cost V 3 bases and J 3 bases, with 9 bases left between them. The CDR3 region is CASSLGGNYNEQFF. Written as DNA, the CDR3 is TGTGCCAGCAGCTTGGGGGGTAACTACAATGAGCAGTTCTTC.

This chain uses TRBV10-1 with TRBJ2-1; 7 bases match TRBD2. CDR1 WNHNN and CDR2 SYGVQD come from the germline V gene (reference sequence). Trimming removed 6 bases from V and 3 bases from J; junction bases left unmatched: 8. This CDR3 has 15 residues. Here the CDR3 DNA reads TGCGCCAGCAGCGCAAGCGGGAACGACTACAATGAGCAGTTCTTC. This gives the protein CASSASGNDYNEQFF.

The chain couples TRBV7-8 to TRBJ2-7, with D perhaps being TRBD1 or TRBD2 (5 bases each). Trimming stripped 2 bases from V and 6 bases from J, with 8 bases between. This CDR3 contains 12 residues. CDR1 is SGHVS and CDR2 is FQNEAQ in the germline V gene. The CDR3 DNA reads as TGTGCCAGCAGCTTATATGGGGGCGAGCAGTACGTC. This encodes CASSLYGGEQYV.

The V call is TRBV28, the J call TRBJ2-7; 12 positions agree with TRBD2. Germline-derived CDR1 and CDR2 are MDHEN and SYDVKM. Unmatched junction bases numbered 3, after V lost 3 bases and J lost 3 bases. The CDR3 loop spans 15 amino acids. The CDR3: CASSFRTSGNYEQYF. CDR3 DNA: TGTGCCAGCAGTTTCCGGACTAGCGGGAACTACGAGCAGTACTTC.

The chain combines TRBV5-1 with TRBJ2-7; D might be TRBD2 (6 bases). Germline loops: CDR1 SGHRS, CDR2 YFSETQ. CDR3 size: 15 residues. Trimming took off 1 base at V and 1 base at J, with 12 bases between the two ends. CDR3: CASSLRGSESYEQYF. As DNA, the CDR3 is TGCGCCAGCAGCTTGCGGGGGTCTGAGTCCTACGAGCAGTACTTC.

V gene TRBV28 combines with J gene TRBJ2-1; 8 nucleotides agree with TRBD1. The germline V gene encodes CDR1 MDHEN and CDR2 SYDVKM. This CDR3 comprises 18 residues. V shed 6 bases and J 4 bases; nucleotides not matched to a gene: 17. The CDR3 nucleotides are TGTGCCAGCAGCCACGACAGGGGCGACACCGAAAGGTACAATGAGCAGTTCTTC. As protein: CASSHDRGDTERYNEQFF.

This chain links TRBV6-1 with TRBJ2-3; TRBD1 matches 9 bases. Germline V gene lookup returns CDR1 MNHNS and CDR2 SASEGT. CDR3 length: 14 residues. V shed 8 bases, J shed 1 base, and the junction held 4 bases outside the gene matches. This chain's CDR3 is CASGHRGRTDTQYF. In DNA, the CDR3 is TGTGCCAGCGGCCACAGGGGGCGCACAGATACGCAGTATTTT.

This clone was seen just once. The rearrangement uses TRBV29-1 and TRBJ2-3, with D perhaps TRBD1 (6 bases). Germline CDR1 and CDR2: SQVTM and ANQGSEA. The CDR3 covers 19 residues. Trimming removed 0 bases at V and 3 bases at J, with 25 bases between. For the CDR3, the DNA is TGCAGCGTTGAAGAGACCTGGGACACTGGGACGATGCTTACAGATACGCAGTATTTT. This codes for CSVEETWDTGTMLTDTQYF.

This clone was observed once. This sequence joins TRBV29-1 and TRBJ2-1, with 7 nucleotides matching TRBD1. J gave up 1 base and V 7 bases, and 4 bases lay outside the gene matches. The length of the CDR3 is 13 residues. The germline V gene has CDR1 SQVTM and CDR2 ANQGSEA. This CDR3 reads CSGATGSYNEQFF. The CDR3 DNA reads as TGCAGCGGGGCGACAGGGTCCTACAATGAGCAGTTCTTC.